The 21 T cell receptor beta chains listed next were all sequenced from one sample in a study of T cell repertoires in cytomegalovirus infection. In TCRdb, the reads were re-called with MiXCR into one record per CDR3 protein. The sample consists of hundreds of thousands of distinct CDR3 sequences, 11% of them appearing once. Sample: PBMCs. These TCRs come from a human donor in good health (CMV status not recorded). Some clones in this sample may be carry-over from other donors' samples.

Ten or more counts support this clonotype. The chain carries TRBV10-2 and TRBJ1-5; a weak D match, TRBD1 (6 bases). Looked up from germline, CDR1 is WSHSY and CDR2 is SAAADI. The CDR3 is 18 residues long. The V end was cut by 3 bases, the J end by 7 bases, with 25 bases between. The CDR3 protein is CASSEGSTGGGAEQPQHF. DNA of the CDR3: TGCGCCAGCAGTGAAGGGTCGACCGGGGGGGGCGCAGAACAGCCCCAGCATTTT.

This clonotype was detected many times. V usage is TRBV7-2 and J usage is TRBJ2-7; maybe TRBD1 (6 bases). CDR1 SGHTA and CDR2 FQGNSA come from the germline V gene. V lost 5 bases to trimming and J lost 5 bases, with 10 bases between them. The CDR3 is made up of 12 amino acids. For the CDR3, the DNA is TGTGCCAGCAGCATGACAGGAGACGAGCAGTACTTC. This codes for CASSMTGDEQYF.

V gene TRBV24-1 combines with J gene TRBJ2-3; D possibly matches TRBD1 or TRBD2 (5 bases each). The CDR3 is 16 amino acids. V was shortened by 3 bases and J by 2 bases, with 14 bases between the two germline ends. The germline gives CDR1 KGHDR, CDR2 SFDVKD. CDR3 in DNA: TGTGCCACCAGTGATGGGACCGGCGGTATCACAGATACGCAGTATTTT. Amino acid sequence: CATSDGTGGITDTQYF.

The CDR3: CASSIEFGQSYEQYF. The CDR3, as DNA: TGTGCCAGTAGTATAGAGTTTGGACAGTCCTACGAGCAGTACTTC. The chain joins TRBV19 to TRBJ2-7; a weak D match, TRBD1 (6 bases). Germline-derived CDR1 and CDR2 are LNHDA and SQIVND (reference sequence). The CDR3 has 15 residues. V was cut by 0 bases and J by 1 base, with 10 bases left in between.

This clonotype was observed a handful of times. The chain has TRBV29-1 and TRBJ2-5; D not certain. The germline CDR1 and CDR2 sequences are SQVTM and ANQGSEA. This CDR3 has 12 residues. The V end was cut by 5 bases, the J end by 5 bases, with 12 bases between. The CDR3 sequence: CSVSVAGETQYF. Written as DNA, the CDR3 is TGCAGCGTTAGCGTGGCCGGCGAGACCCAGTACTTC.

This clonotype was seen repeatedly, ten times or more. The gene calls are TRBV7-2 and TRBJ2-2, with 9 bases identical to TRBD2. The CDR3 is made up of 18 amino acids. The ends lost 1 base at V and 5 bases at J; junction bases unmatched: 11. Germline V gene sequence: CDR1 SGHTA, CDR2 FQGNSA. The CDR3 nucleotides read TGTGCCAGCAGCTTAGTGGTCGGATGGCGGGGGGGGACCGGGGAGCTGTTTTTT. The encoded protein is CASSLVVGWRGGTGELFF.

V is TRBV4-1 and J is TRBJ1-1, with D uncertain. The ends were cut back, 4 bases at V and 7 bases at J, with 16 bases in the middle. The CDR3 spans 14 residues. CDR1 is MGHRA and CDR2 is YSYEKL in the germline V gene. This chain's CDR3 is CASSPPASPFEAFF. In DNA form, the CDR3 reads TGCGCCAGCAGCCCCCCGGCCAGCCCTTTTGAAGCTTTCTTT.

In its sample, this clonotype was seen many times. The chain employs TRBV6-5 and TRBJ1-2, with no clear D. V was clipped by 5 bases and J by 4 bases, with 11 bases between them. The CDR3 sequence is 13 residues long. In germline, CDR1 is MNHEY, CDR2 SVGAGI. The CDR3 region has the DNA TGTGCCAGCAGTCGAACAGCACCCTATGGCTACACCTTC. Its protein product is CASSRTAPYGYTF.

This clonotype appeared many times. The rearrangement links TRBV4-2 to TRBJ2-3; 9 bases are shared with TRBD2. Germline-derived CDR1 and CDR2 are LGHNA and YNFKEQ. The J segment lost 2 bases and the V segment lost 0 bases, leaving 9 bases of the junction unmatched. This CDR3 is built from 18 residues. The CDR3 is CASSQEYMLAGPTDTQYF. The CDR3, as DNA: TGTGCCAGCAGCCAAGAATATATGCTAGCGGGACCCACAGATACGCAGTATTTT.

This clonotype has ten or more counts. The chain uses TRBV29-1 and TRBJ2-3; D may be TRBD1 or TRBD2 (5 bases each). The V gene lost 5 bases and the J gene lost 0 bases, with 15 bases spanning the gap. Germline V lookup: CDR1 SQVTM, CDR2 ANQGSEA. CDR3 length: 15 residues. The CDR3 spells CSVLRQGVSTDTQYF. DNA of the CDR3: TGCAGCGTTCTGAGGCAGGGAGTAAGCACAGATACGCAGTATTTT.

There are many counts of this clonotype. CDR3 region: CAISENRGRQDGEQFF. For the CDR3, the DNA is TGTGCCATCAGTGAGAACAGGGGGCGTCAGGACGGAGAGCAGTTCTTC. The chain recombines TRBV10-3 with TRBJ2-1, with 9 bases aligning to TRBD1. The V gene's germline CDR1 is ENHRY and CDR2 SYGVKD. After removal of 2 bases from V and 10 bases from J, the junction contained 12 bases not matched to a gene. The CDR3 spans 16 residues.

Ten or more counts support this clonotype. The V gene is TRBV4-2, the J gene TRBJ2-3; D is possibly TRBD2 (5 bases). With 0 bases removed from V and 5 bases from J, the gap between germline ends came to 9 bases. CDR1 LGHNA and CDR2 YNFKEQ come from the germline V gene. CDR3 size: 14 residues. The CDR3 loop is CASSQDRGGDTQYF. The CDR3 nucleotides read TGTGCCAGCAGCCAAGATCGGGGTGGAGATACGCAGTATTTT.

Many counts were recorded for this clonotype. The genes are TRBV10-3 and TRBJ2-3, with 13 nucleotides matching TRBD2. The germline V gene has CDR1 ENHRY and CDR2 SYGVKD. The CDR3 is made up of 18 amino acids. The J segment lost 5 bases and the V segment lost 6 bases, leaving 14 bases of the junction unmatched. The CDR3 loop is CAIRGGTSGVLLQDTQYF. The DNA for the CDR3 is TGTGCCATCAGGGGGGGGACTAGCGGGGTGTTACTTCAAGATACGCAGTATTTT.

This chain links TRBV7-9 with TRBJ1-2; D unclear. V was shortened by 5 bases and J by 1 base, with 14 bases between the two germline ends. The CDR3 consists of 15 residues. Germline CDR1 is SEHNR and CDR2 is FQNEAQ (reference sequence). For the CDR3, the DNA is TGTGCCAGCAGCCTAAACAGCGTTCTTAACTATGGCTACACCTTC. It is translated as CASSLNSVLNYGYTF.

This clonotype showed up many times. This sequence joins TRBV7-9 and TRBJ1-1; D gene unclear. Trimming removed 6 bases at V and 6 bases at J, with 11 bases between. Germline assignment: CDR1 SEHNR and CDR2 FQNEAQ (reference sequence). The CDR3 has 12 amino acids. CDR3 sequence (DNA): TGTGCCAGCAGGGGCCGAGCGGCTGAAGCTTTCTTT. Residues: CASRGRAAEAFF.

The sample holds a few counts of this clonotype. The chain carries TRBV28 and TRBJ1-2; D not resolved. V was clipped by 2 bases and J by 0 bases, with 7 bases between them. CDR1 is MDHEN, CDR2 SYDVKM, per germline. CDR3 length equals 14 residues. The CDR3 region is CASSLSRSNYGYTF. For the CDR3, the DNA is TGTGCCAGCAGTTTAAGCAGGTCTAACTATGGCTACACCTTC.

This clonotype has ten or more counts. The rearrangement links TRBV24-1 to TRBJ2-5, with TRBD1 matching 9 bases. Germline CDR1 is KGHDR and CDR2 is SFDVKD. The CDR3 covers 16 residues. V shed 4 bases and J 4 bases; nucleotides not matched to a gene: 9. The CDR3 spells CATSDLTGGLGETQYF. CDR3 DNA: TGTGCCACCAGTGACCTGACAGGGGGTCTGGGAGAGACCCAGTACTTC.

This rearrangement joins TRBV13 to TRBJ1-2; 9 nucleotides match TRBD1. The J segment lost 9 bases and the V segment lost 3 bases, leaving 8 bases of the junction unmatched. The CDR3 sequence is 14 residues long. The germline V gene encodes CDR1 PRHDT and CDR2 FYEKMQ (reference sequence). In nucleotides, the CDR3 is TGTGCCAGCAGCTTTACCGGGACAGGGAGTCGCTACACCTTC. Its protein product is CASSFTGTGSRYTF.

The chain links TRBV19 to TRBJ2-1, with TRBD2 matching 11 bases. V was clipped by 4 bases and J by 9 bases; unmatched bases: 8. Germline V CDR1 and CDR2: LNHDA, SQIVND (reference sequence). This CDR3 comprises 15 residues. The CDR3 here is CASSNGLAGGPEQFF. DNA for the CDR3: TGTGCCAGTAGTAATGGGCTAGCGGGGGGCCCTGAGCAGTTCTTC.

This clonotype has at least ten counts. The genes are TRBV7-2 and TRBJ2-3, with a weak D call TRBD2 (5 bases). Germline CDR1 reads SGHTA; CDR2 reads FQGNSA. This CDR3 contains 13 residues. V lost 2 bases and J 6 bases, leaving 9 bases between the germline ends. The DNA of the CDR3 is TGTGCCAGCAGCTTAACGGGATCGGATACGCAGTATTTT. Its protein is CASSLTGSDTQYF.

The V gene is TRBV19, the J gene TRBJ1-3; D may be TRBD1 (5 bases). The V end was cut by 3 bases, the J end by 2 bases, with 11 bases between. The CDR3 has 15 amino acids. Looked up from germline, CDR1 is LNHDA and CDR2 is SQIVND (reference sequence). CDR3 residues: CASSMGGSTGNTIYF. CDR3 DNA sequence: TGTGCCAGTAGTATGGGGGGATCAACTGGAAACACCATATATTTT.